This T cell receptor beta chain was observed in a study of CD8 T cells in Susac syndrome. An amount of RNA that ranged from about 0.45 to 1 ug was reverse transcribed with random hexamers. Across 54 Vbeta and 13 Jbeta, immunoSEQ multiplex PCR amplified TCR beta CDR3. TCRdb reprocessed the immunoSEQ multiplex PCR reads via MiXCR and lists one record per CDR3 protein. The profile covers some 150,000 distinct CDR3 sequences, with less than 95% appearing a single time and 0.084% taken by the ten largest. Germline lookup yields CDR1 LGHDT and CDR2 YNNKEL (reference sequence). This CDR3 has 12 amino acids. The ends lost 6 bases at V and 8 bases at J; junction bases unmatched: 6.

The chain links TRBV3-1 to TRBJ1-1; 7 bases are shared with TRBD1. The material sequenced was CD4+ T cells from PBMCs. The source of this sequence is a human donor in good health. The CDR3 region is CASRSTGAEAFF. For the CDR3, the DNA is TGTGCCAGCAGGTCCACAGGGGCCGAAGCTTTCTTT.